Reported below is one TCR beta chain. What it binds is unknown. The sample comes from a study of blood T cells in healthy people across ages. It was with a sample-barcoded 5' primer and a J-beta primer mix that a second PCR of about 7 to 12 cycles was run. TCRdb used MiXCR to reprocess the 5' RACE reads, holding one entry per CDR3 protein. This sample has about 1.4 million distinct CDR3 sequences, with approximately 60% found just once. The germline CDR1 and CDR2 sequences are SEHNR and FQNEAQ (reference sequence). V shed 6 bases and J shed 2 bases, with 11 bases lying between them. The length of the CDR3 is 14 residues. Findings and limits, study-wide: The percentage of naive T cells correlated strongly with TCR beta diversity. It was not known whether donors were CMV positive (a possible confounder of expanded clonotype changes).

This chain joins TRBV7-9 and TRBJ1-5; D gene ambiguous. The material sequenced was blood. The TCR was taken from a man between 18 and 35 years old in good health. The CDR3: CASSQVEGNQPQHF. CDR3 nucleotide sequence: TGTGCCAGCAGTCAGGTGGAGGGCAATCAGCCCCAGCATTTT.